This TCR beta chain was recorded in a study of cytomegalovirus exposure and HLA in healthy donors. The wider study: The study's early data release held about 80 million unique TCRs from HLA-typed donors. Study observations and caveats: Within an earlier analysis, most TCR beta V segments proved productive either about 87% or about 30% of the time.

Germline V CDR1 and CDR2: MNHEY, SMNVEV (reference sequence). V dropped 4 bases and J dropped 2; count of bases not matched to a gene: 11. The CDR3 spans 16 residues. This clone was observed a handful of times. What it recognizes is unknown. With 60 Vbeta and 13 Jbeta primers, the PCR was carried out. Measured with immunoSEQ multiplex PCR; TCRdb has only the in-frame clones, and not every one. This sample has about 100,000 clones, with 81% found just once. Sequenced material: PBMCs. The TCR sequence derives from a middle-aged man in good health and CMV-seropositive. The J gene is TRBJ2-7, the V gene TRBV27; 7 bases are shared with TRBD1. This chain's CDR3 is CASSYRTGTAAYEQYF. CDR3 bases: TGTGCCAGCAGTTACAGGACCGGGACAGCGGCCTACGAGCAGTACTTC.